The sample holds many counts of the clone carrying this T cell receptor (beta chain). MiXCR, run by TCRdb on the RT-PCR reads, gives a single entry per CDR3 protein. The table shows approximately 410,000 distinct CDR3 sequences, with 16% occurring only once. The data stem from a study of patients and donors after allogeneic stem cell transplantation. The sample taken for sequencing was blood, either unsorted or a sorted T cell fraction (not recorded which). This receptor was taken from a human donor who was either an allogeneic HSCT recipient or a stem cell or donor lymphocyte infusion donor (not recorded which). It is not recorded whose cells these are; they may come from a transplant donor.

The DNA of the CDR3 is TGTGCCATCAGTGTGGAAGGGGACAACACCGGGGAGCTGTTTTTT. This translates into CAISVEGDNTGELFF. The chain joins TRBV10-3 to TRBJ2-2, with D perhaps assigned TRBD1 or TRBD2 (5 bases each). CDR1 is ENHRY, CDR2 SYGVKD, per germline. V was trimmed by 4 bases and J by 2 bases, leaving 11 bases between them. The CDR3 covers 15 residues.